Listed here are 13 T cell receptor beta chains from one sample, sequenced in a study of regulatory T cells in long-lasting Graves disease (dated by TCRdb to the early 2020s). The time point label, read with the paper, signifies: persistent/refractory GD, antithyroid drugs over 5 years with positive TRAb. For both TCR sequencing and RNA sequencing, RNA was extracted from PBMCs in TRIzol. Library method: multiplex PCR. For sequencing, an Illumina HiSeq 4000 was employed. iRepertoire HTBI primers and Arm-PCR amplification of CDR3 regions were used to construct TCR beta libraries. TCRdb trimmed public reads at Q25 via fastp, called clones via MiXCR and kept in-frame beta chains. Identical CDR3 protein sequences are pooled into one entry, listed with their most common genes and DNA. For this sample there are approximately 500,000 distinct CDR3 sequences; roughly a fifth appear just once. The leading ten clones occupy around 7% of the sample.

The source material was peripheral blood mononuclear cells (PBMCs), sampled when the disease was refractory, from a patient treated with antithyroid drugs. The receptors shown here come from a female donor with Graves disease.

This clonotype was detected ten times or more. V gene TRBV6-1 combines with J gene TRBJ2-7; D tentatively reads TRBD1 or TRBD2 (5 bases each). Looked up from germline, CDR1 is MNHNS and CDR2 is SASEGT. Trimming took 11 bases from V and 0 from J, leaving 14 bases between them. The CDR3 is made up of 13 amino acids. The CDR3 DNA is TGTGCCGTTGGGGGTGGGTTCTCCTACGAGCAGTACTTC. Translation: CAVGGGFSYEQYF.

This sequence joins TRBV28 and TRBJ2-7; D is ambiguous. The CDR3 sequence is 12 residues long. The V gene lost 4 bases and the J gene lost 3 bases, with 7 bases spanning the gap. Germline lookup yields CDR1 MDHEN and CDR2 SYDVKM. In nucleotides, the CDR3 is TGTGCCAGCAGTTGCTTGGGCTACGAGCAGTACTTC. Translation gives CASSCLGYEQYF.

The rearrangement links TRBV20-1 to TRBJ2-7, with 8 nucleotides matching TRBD1. Looked up from germline, CDR1 is DFQATT and CDR2 is SNEGSKA (reference sequence). CDR3 length: 15 residues. The V and J ends lost 0 bases and 1 base, in that order; junction bases with no gene match: 5. The DNA for the CDR3 is TGCAGTGCTAGAGAGCAGGACAGGGATTCCTACGAGCAGTACTTC. Translating it yields CSAREQDRDSYEQYF.

The V gene is TRBV9, the J gene TRBJ1-4, with D possibly being TRBD1 (6 bases). There are 14 residues in the CDR3. Deletions cut 4 bases from V and 5 bases from J, with 12 bases between. Per the germline V gene, CDR1 is SGDLS and CDR2 is YYNGEE. DNA of the CDR3: TGTGCCAGCAGCAACACGGGGGCCAATGAAAAACTGTTTTTT. Its translation is CASSNTGANEKLFF.

Many counts were recorded for this clonotype. The V gene is TRBV28, the J gene TRBJ2-5; D may be TRBD2 (6 bases). Germline V gives CDR1 MDHEN, CDR2 SYDVKM. V lost 2 bases, J lost 5 bases, and 12 bases lay in between. The CDR3 has 14 residues. CDR3 bases: TGTGCCAGCAGTTTAGGGGGGTTGAGGGAGACCCAGTACTTC. It specifies CASSLGGLRETQYF.

Many counts were recorded for this clonotype. The chain uses TRBV6-1 and TRBJ1-5; unclear D gene. Trimming stripped 8 bases from V and 0 bases from J, with 14 bases between. Germline V CDR1 and CDR2: MNHNS, SASEGT. The CDR3 runs to 15 residues. As DNA, the CDR3 is TGTGCCAGCGGGGAGATCCAGGCTAGCAATCAGCCCCAGCATTTT. Its translation: CASGEIQASNQPQHF.

Only a few counts were recorded for this clonotype. A read error may be the cause here, since a much bigger clone is one base away. This chain uses TRBV28 with TRBJ1-2; D is unresolved. There are 13 residues in the CDR3. The germline CDR1 and CDR2 sequences are MDHEN and SYDVKM. CDR3 amino acids: CASVEQANCGYTF. CDR3 nucleotides: TGTGCCAGCGTCGAGCAGGCTAACTGTGGCTACACCTTC.

This clonotype was seen repeatedly, ten times or more. V usage is TRBV2 and J usage is TRBJ2-7; D may match TRBD1 or TRBD2 (5 bases each). The CDR3 length is 12 residues. Germline loops: CDR1 SNHLY, CDR2 FYNNEI. V lost 8 bases, J lost 1 base, and 9 bases lay in between. This CDR3 is CASVGRSYEQYF. For the CDR3, the DNA is TGTGCCAGCGTGGGACGTTCCTACGAGCAGTACTTC.

This clonotype was recorded a few times. The chain is built from TRBV10-1 and TRBJ1-1, with D maybe TRBD1 (6 bases). The CDR3 is 14 amino acids. Germline V lookup: CDR1 WNHNN, CDR2 SYGVQD (reference sequence). V dropped 4 bases and J dropped 2 bases, with 11 bases sitting between them. CDR3 residues: CASSARGPNTEAFF. CDR3 coding DNA: TGCGCCAGCAGTGCCAGGGGCCCTAACACTGAAGCTTTCTTT.

This clonotype was detected a few times. This rearrangement joins TRBV9 to TRBJ2-5, with TRBD1 identical over 11 bases. The CDR3 consists of 16 residues. V gave up 3 bases and J gave up 2 bases; unmatched junction bases: 6. CDR1 and CDR2 (germline): SGDLS, YYNGEE. The CDR3 coding sequence is TGTGCCAGCAGCGCACGGACAGGGGGCATGCAAGAGACCCAGTACTTC. It codes for CASSARTGGMQETQYF.

The chain combines TRBV3-1 with TRBJ2-5; 11 bases map to TRBD2. The germline V gene has CDR1 LGHDT and CDR2 YNNKEL (reference sequence). The CDR3 is made up of 15 amino acids. The V segment lost 4 bases and the J segment 6 bases; nucleotides outside the gene matches: 7. The CDR3 DNA follows: TGTGCCAGCAGCCGTAGCGGGGGGGCCCGCCAGACCCAGTACTTC. Translated, it gives CASSRSGGARQTQYF.

This clonotype was seen more than once but under ten times. V usage is TRBV28 and J usage is TRBJ2-3; D is unclear. Germline V CDR1 and CDR2: MDHEN, SYDVKM. This CDR3 is 12 amino acids long. Trimming left V 6 bases short and J 4 bases short, with 8 bases between. The CDR3 sequence: CASSPFPDTQYF. CDR3 in DNA: TGTGCCAGCAGCCCCTTTCCAGATACGCAGTATTTT.

This clonotype was counted many times. This rearrangement joins TRBV7-2 to TRBJ2-5; D tentatively reads TRBD1 or TRBD2 (5 bases each). CDR1 is SGHTA and CDR2 is FQGNSA in the germline V gene. Trimming took 3 bases from V and 4 from J, leaving 12 bases between them. The CDR3 has 14 residues. In DNA, the CDR3 is TGTGCCAGCAGCTTTTACGTGAGGGGAGAGACCCAGTACTTC. Translated: CASSFYVRGETQYF.